This T cell receptor beta chain comes out of a study of cytomegalovirus exposure and HLA in healthy donors. Study-wide background: Genotyping showed 75% to 90% of roughly 400 donors falling in the Caucasian-associated ancestry cluster. Broader study findings: In a later analysis, HLA-C alleles had the fewest associated TCRs, DRB1 alleles the most.

The CDR3 is made up of 15 amino acids. CDR1 is MNHEY, CDR2 SMNVEV, per germline (reference sequence). Trimming left V 0 bases short and J 0 bases short, with 8 bases between. Notes on this clone: What it recognizes is unknown.

PCR employed 60 Vbeta and 13 Jbeta primers. The repertoire was sequenced with immunoSEQ multiplex PCR; TCRdb's copy has only in-frame clones and lacks some. This sample carries approximately 130,000 clones, around nine tenths of them seen once, and the ten largest clones take 4% to 6.5%. The TCR sequence derives from a woman aged 25 to 39 in good health and CMV-seronegative. The chain is built from TRBV27 and TRBJ2-5; no definite D call. Sequencing was done on a sample of PBMCs. The CDR3 reads CASSLSGSYQETQYF. The CDR3 DNA reads TGTGCCAGCAGTTTATCGGGCAGTTACCAAGAGACCCAGTACTTC.